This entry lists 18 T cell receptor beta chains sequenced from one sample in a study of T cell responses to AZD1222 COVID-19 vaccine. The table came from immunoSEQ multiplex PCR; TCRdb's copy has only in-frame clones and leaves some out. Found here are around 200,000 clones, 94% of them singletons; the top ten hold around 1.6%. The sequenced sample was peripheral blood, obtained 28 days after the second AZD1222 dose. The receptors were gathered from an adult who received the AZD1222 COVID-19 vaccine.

The CDR3 DNA is TGTGCCAGCAGTTTAAAGGGAAAAGAGACCCAGTACTTC. This translates into CASSLKGKETQYF. V and J are TRBV27 and TRBJ2-5; D not resolved. The CDR3 has 13 residues. V was clipped by 2 bases and J by 3 bases, with 7 bases between them. Per the germline V gene, CDR1 is MNHEY and CDR2 is SMNVEV (reference sequence).

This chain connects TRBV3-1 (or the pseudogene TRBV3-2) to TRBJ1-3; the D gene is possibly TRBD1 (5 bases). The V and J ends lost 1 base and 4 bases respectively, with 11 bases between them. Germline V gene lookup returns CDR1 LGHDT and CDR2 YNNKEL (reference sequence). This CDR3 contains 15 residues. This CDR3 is CASSQGAGNGNTIYF. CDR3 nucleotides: TGTGCCAGCAGCCAAGGTGCAGGGAACGGAAACACCATATATTTT.

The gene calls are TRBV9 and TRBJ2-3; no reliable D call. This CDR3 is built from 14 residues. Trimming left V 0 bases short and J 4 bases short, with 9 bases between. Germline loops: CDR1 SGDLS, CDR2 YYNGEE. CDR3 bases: TGTGCCAGCAGCGTAGTTTTTGGGTCAGATACGCAGTATTTT. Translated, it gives CASSVVFGSDTQYF.

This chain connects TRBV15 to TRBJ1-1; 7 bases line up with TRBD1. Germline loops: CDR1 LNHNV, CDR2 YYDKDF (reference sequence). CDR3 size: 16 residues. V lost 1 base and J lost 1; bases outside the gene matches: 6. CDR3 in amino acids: CATSRVTGSRNTEAFF. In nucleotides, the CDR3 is TGTGCCACCAGCAGAGTGACAGGGAGTCGGAACACTGAAGCTTTCTTT.

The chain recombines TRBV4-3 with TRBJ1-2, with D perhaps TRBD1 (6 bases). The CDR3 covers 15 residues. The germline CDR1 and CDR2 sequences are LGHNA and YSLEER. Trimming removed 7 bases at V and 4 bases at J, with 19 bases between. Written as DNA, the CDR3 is TGCGCCAGCACCGCGTCCCGGGGGGCATCCTATGGCTACACCTTC. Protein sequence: CASTASRGASYGYTF.

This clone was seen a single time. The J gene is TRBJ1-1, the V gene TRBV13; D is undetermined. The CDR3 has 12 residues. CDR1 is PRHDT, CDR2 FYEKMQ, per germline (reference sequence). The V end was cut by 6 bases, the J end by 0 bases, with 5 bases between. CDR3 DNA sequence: TGTGCCAGCAGTTCGGTGAACACTGAAGCTTTCTTT. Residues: CASSSVNTEAFF.

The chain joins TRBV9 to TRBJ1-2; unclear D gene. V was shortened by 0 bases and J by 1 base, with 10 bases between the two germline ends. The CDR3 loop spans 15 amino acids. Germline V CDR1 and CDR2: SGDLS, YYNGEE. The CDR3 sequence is CASSVDSAHNYGYTF. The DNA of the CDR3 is TGTGCCAGCAGCGTAGACAGTGCTCATAACTATGGCTACACCTTC. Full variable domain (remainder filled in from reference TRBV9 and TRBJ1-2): DSGVTQTPKHLITATGQRVTLRCSPRSGDLSVYWYQQSLDQGLQFLIQYYNGEERAKGNILERFSAQQFPDLHSELNLSSLELGDSALYFCASSVDSAHNYGYTFGSGTRLTVV.

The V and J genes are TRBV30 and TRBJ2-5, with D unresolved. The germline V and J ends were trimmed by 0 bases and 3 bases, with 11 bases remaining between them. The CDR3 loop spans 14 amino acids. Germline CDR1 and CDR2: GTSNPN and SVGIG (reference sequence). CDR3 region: CAWSVGLLKETQYF. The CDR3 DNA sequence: TGTGCCTGGAGTGTAGGGCTACTCAAAGAGACCCAGTACTTC. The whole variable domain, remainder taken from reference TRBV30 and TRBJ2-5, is SQTIHQWPATLVQPVGSPLSLECTVEGTSNPNLYWYRQAAGRGLQLLFYSVGIGQISSEVPQNLSASRPQDRQFILSSKKLLLSDSGFYLCAWSVGLLKETQYFGPGTRLLVL.

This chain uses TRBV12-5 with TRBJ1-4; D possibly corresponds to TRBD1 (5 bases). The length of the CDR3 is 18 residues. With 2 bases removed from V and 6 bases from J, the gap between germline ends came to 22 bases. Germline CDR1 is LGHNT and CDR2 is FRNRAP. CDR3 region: CASGLISRGFRPDEKLFF. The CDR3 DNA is TGTGCTAGTGGTTTGATTTCGAGGGGCTTTCGCCCCGATGAAAAACTGTTTTTT.

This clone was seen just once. CDR3 sequence: CATRRQGLDKNEQFF. DNA of the CDR3: TGTGCCACCCGCCGCCAGGGACTAGATAAAAATGAGCAGTTCTTC. V is TRBV7-9 and J is TRBJ2-1, with 8 bases matching TRBD2. V lost 10 bases, J lost 7 bases, and 15 bases stayed unmatched. Germline V CDR1 and CDR2: SEHNR, FQNEAQ (reference sequence). This CDR3 has 15 residues.

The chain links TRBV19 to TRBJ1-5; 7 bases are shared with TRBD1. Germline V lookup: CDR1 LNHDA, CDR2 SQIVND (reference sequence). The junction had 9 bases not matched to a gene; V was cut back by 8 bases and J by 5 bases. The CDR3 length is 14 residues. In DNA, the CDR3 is TGTGCCAGTTCCCGGGACAGCCCTCATCAGCCCCAGCATTTT. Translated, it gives CASSRDSPHQPQHF.

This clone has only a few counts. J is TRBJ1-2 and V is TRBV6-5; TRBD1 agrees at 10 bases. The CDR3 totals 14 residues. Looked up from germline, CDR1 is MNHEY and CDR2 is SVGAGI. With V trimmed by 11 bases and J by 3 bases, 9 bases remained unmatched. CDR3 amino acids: CASAGTGDYYGYTF. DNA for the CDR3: TGTGCCTCAGCCGGGACAGGGGATTACTATGGCTACACCTTC.

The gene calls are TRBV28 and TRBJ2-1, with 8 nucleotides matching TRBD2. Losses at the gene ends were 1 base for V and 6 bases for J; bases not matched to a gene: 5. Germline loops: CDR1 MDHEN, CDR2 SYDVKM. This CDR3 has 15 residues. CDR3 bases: TGTGCCAGCAGTTTATATGGGACTAGTCTCAATGAGCAGTTCTTC. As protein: CASSLYGTSLNEQFF.

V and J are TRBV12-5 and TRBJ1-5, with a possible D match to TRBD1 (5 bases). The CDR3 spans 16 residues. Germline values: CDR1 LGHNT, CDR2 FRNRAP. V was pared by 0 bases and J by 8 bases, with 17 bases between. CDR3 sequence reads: CASGLVLGTFMEPQHF. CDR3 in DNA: TGTGCTAGTGGTTTGGTACTGGGGACGTTCATGGAGCCCCAGCATTTT. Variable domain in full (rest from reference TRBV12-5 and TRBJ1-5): DARVTQTPRHKVTEMGQEVTMRCQPILGHNTVFWYRQTMMQGLELLAYFRNRAPLDDSGMPKDRFSAEMPDATLATLKIQPSEPRDSAVYFCASGLVLGTFMEPQHFGDGTRLSIL.

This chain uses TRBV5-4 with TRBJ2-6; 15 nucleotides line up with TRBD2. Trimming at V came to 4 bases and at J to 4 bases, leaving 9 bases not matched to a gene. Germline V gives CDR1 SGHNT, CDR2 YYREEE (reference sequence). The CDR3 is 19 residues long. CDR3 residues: CASSRTGLAGGRGANVLTF. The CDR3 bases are TGTGCCAGCAGCCGGACCGGACTAGCGGGAGGGCGCGGGGCCAACGTCCTGACTTTC.

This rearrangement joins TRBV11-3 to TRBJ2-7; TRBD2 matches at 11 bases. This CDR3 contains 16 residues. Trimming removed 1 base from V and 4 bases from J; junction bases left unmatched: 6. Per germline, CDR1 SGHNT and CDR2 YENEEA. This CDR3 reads CASSLGGLAGLYEQYF. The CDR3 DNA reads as TGTGCCAGCAGCTTAGGCGGACTAGCGGGCCTTTACGAGCAGTACTTC.

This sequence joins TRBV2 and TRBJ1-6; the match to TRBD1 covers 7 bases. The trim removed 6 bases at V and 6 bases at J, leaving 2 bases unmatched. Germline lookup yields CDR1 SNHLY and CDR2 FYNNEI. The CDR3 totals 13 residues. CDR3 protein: CASRGTANSPLHF. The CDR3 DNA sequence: TGTGCCAGCAGGGGGACAGCTAATTCACCCCTCCACTTT.

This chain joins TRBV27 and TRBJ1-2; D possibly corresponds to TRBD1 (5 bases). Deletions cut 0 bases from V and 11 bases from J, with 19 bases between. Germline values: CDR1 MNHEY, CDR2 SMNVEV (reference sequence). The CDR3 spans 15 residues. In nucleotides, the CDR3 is TGTGCCAGCAGTTTATCTCCCGGGTATCAGGGTTTGTACACCTTC. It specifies CASSLSPGYQGLYTF.